Reported below is one T cell receptor beta chain. The source of the sample is a study of technical replicates of blood from several donors. CDR3 length: 16 residues. Sequencing was performed with immunoSEQ multiplex PCR; in TCRdb, only in-frame clones are kept and a portion is missing. Of fewer than 60,000 clones detected, 80% to 95% appear once; the ten largest clones hold approximately 3.9%. Material for sequencing was PBMCs. J is TRBJ1-1 and V is TRBV21-1. TRBV21-1 corresponds to a pseudogene. This sequence originates from a human donor in good health. Some clones in this sample may be carry-over from other donors' samples. Here the CDR3 DNA reads TGTGCCAGCAGCAAAGACGGCGGGAACGGGGACACTGAAGCTTTCTTT. This encodes CASSKDGGNGDTEAFF.